This T cell receptor beta chain was observed in a study of CD8+CD57+ T cells in acquired aplastic anemia. Study-level background: The DNA of sorted CD4+ and CD8+ cells averaged roughly 3.2 ug. Study-level findings and limits: Patients and controls had CD8+ Simpson's diversity values that were not significantly distinct. Both patients and controls carried the same twenty-nine CD8+ CDR3 sequences.

It was genomic DNA that served as the template for profiling TCR beta VDJ and CDR3. TCRdb analysed the reads with MiXCR anew, one entry per CDR3 protein. The sample includes around 170,000 distinct CDR3 sequences, around 47% of them seen just once. Patients who underwent sequencing had shown CD8+CD57+ cell expansion by flow cytometry. This CDR3 has 16 residues. CDR1 is DFQATT and CDR2 is SNEGSKA in the germline V gene (reference sequence). V lost 0 bases to trimming and J lost 4 bases, with 18 bases between them. With regard to this clonotype: Its specificity is unknown.

Material for sequencing was sorted CD4+, CD8+, or CD8+CD57+ T cells (not recorded which) from PBMCs. The clonotype originates from a human donor with aplastic anemia. This sequence joins TRBV20-1 and TRBJ2-5, with a possible D match to TRBD1 (6 bases). DNA of the CDR3: TGCAGTGCTAGAGATCCAAAACAGGGAACAGCAGAGACCCAGTACTTC. Translating gives CSARDPKQGTAETQYF.